These T cell receptor beta chains were read from a single sample in a study of shared clonotypes between healthy human individuals. Assay: immunoSEQ multiplex PCR; the TCRdb copy retains only in-frame clones and omits some. The sample consists of millions of clones, approximately 95% of them appearing once. Sequenced sample: naive CD4+ T cells sorted from blood. The receptor set was obtained from a young man in good health. Both conserved end residues are part of each CDR3. The order of the fields is J gene, V gene, CDR3 protein.

>TRBJ2-1|TRBV7-3
CASSSRWGASYNEQFF
>TRBJ1-1|TRBV11-1
CASSTGHTNTEAFF
>TRBJ2-1|TRBV10-3
CAISNLRNEQFF
>TRBJ1-4|TRBV5-4
CASSASRDRGGEKLFF
>TRBJ2-5|TRBV5-4
CASSLSRSEAETQYF
>TRBJ1-2|TRBV30
CAWNPQWADLSF
>TRBJ2-5|TRBV7-9
CASSLGDGWETQYF
>TRBJ1-6|TRBV5-1
CASSLGTGGWNSPLHF
>TRBJ2-2|TRBV15
CATRGLGRNTGELFF
>TRBJ2-2|TRBV5-1
CASSLSGGAGELFF
>TRBJ2-7|TRBV5-1
CASRTGTGGYEQYF
>TRBJ2-3|TRBV9
CASSVRGWEPTDTQYF
>TRBJ1-2|TRBV5-1
CASSLAWGNYGYTF
>TRBJ2-1|TRBV4-1
CASSQERDRANEQFF
>TRBJ1-1|TRBV29-1
CSVGESPWNTEAFF
>TRBJ2-5|TRBV5-1
CASSLGLSKETQYF